The clone carrying this TCR beta chain was found a few times. Its antigen is not known. This entry is derived from a study of blood T cells in healthy people across ages. Study background: T cells yielded about one barcoded beta molecule per two cells through template switching.

V was shortened by 7 bases and J by 0 bases, with 20 bases between the two germline ends. This CDR3 spans 17 amino acids. Germline loops: CDR1 SGHVS, CDR2 FQNEAQ. The use of a sample-barcoded 5' primer and a J-beta primer mix characterized a second PCR of roughly 6 to 11 cycles. TCRdb passed the 5' RACE reads through MiXCR, listing each CDR3 protein once. Of 1.5 million to 2 million distinct CDR3 sequences in the sample, around half were seen once. Points from the study as a whole: Compared with aged donors, long-lived donors showed fewer expanded clones, suggesting selection. Correlation between TCR beta diversity and naive T cell percentage was strong. Donor CMV status was unknown, possibly confounding expanded clonotype changes.

This chain joins TRBV7-8 and TRBJ2-3; tentative D call: TRBD2 (7 bases). The source of this sequence is a woman aged 40 to 50 in good health. The sequenced material came from blood. In nucleotides, the CDR3 is TGTGCCAGCACTCATTACCACGGGGGGCCTAGCACAGATACGCAGTATTTT. Its translation is CASTHYHGGPSTDTQYF.